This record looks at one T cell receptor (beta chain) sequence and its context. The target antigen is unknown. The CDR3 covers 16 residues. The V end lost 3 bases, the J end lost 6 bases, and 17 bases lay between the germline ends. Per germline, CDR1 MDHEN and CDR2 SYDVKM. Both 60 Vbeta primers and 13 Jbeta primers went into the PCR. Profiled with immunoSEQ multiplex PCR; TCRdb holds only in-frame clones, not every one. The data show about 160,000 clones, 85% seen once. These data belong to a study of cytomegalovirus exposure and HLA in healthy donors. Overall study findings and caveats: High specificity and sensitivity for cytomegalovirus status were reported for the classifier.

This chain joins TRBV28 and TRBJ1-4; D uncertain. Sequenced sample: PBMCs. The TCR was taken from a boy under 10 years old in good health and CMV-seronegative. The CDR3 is CASSFHRVGGYEKLFF. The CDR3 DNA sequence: TGTGCCAGCAGTTTCCACCGGGTTGGTGGGTATGAAAAACTGTTTTTT.